This T cell receptor beta chain came from a study of T cell responses to AZD1222 COVID-19 vaccine. Overall study results and limits: A mostly white British donor set with more females was recruited, and clonal diversity was possibly underestimated. Of the AZD1222 recipients, only 5 to 7 were seropositive at baseline.

Timing groups of about 4 and about 12 weeks for second doses were pooled. The repertoire was sequenced with immunoSEQ multiplex PCR; TCRdb's copy has only in-frame clones and lacks some. The sample includes more than 150,000 clones, 85% to 90% of them seen just once. Germline CDR1 SGHTA, CDR2 FQGNSA. The V gene lost 5 bases and the J gene lost 4 bases, with 17 bases spanning the gap. The CDR3 is made up of 16 amino acids. This clone was observed a few times. Its antigen remains unknown. The sequencing used peripheral blood, collected 28 days after the second AZD1222 dose. The receptor comes from an adult who received the AZD1222 COVID-19 vaccine. This chain connects TRBV7-2 to TRBJ1-4; D is ambiguous. In DNA form, the CDR3 reads TGTGCCAGCAGCCCAACCGGGGTACGGAATAATGAAAAACTGTTTTTT. Its translation: CASSPTGVRNNEKLFF.